The 30 T cell receptor beta chains listed next were all sequenced from one sample in a study of T cell responses to AZD1222 COVID-19 vaccine (dated by TCRdb to 2020 to 2022). Libraries were constructed by the immunoSEQ multiplex PCR assay. Not all clones reach the TCRdb copy of this immuneACCESS table, which keeps in-frame sequences only. Checked studies attribute under half of the gap to unresolved V genes and leave the rest unexplained. The sample table lists 150,000 to 200,000 clones, around 91% of them with a count of one. The top ten clonotypes cover about 6% of the sample. Reading the label with the study, this specimen's time point is: about 28 days (+/-7) after the second vaccine dose. The material was peripheral blood, obtained 28 days after the second AZD1222 dose. Receptor source: an adult who received the AZD1222 COVID-19 vaccine.

This rearrangement joins TRBV18 to TRBJ2-5; tentatively, D is TRBD1 (6 bases). Germline CDR1 and CDR2: KGHSH and LQKENI. CDR3 length equals 14 residues. With 3 bases removed from V and 3 bases from J, the gap between germline ends came to 11 bases. CDR3 amino acids: CASSPRDTKETQYF. Here the CDR3 DNA reads TGTGCCAGCTCACCCCGGGACACCAAAGAGACCCAGTACTTC. Supplemented by reference TRBV18 and TRBJ2-5, the full variable domain reads NAGVMQNPRHLVRRRGQEARLRCSPMKGHSHVYWYRQLPEEGLKFMVYLQKENIIDESGMPKERFSAEFPKEGPSILRIQQVVRGDSAAYFCASSPRDTKETQYFGPGTRLLVL.

The chain employs TRBV28 and TRBJ2-5, with 10 bases fitting TRBD1. CDR1 is MDHEN, CDR2 SYDVKM, per germline. V shed 6 bases, J shed 1 base, and the junction held 2 bases outside the gene matches. This CDR3 has 14 amino acids. The CDR3 nucleotides are TGTGCCAGCAGACGGGACAGGGGCCAAGAGACCCAGTACTTC. This codes for CASRRDRGQETQYF.

The rearrangement joins TRBV6-5 to TRBJ1-5, with TRBD1 identical over 8 bases. Germline trimming cut 7 bases from V and 6 bases from J; bases unmatched to any gene: 11. Per the germline V gene, CDR1 is MNHEY and CDR2 is SVGAGI. This CDR3 has 15 amino acids. DNA for the CDR3: TGTGCCAGCACCCTTAGACCAGGGGGCGGTCAGCCCCAGCATTTT. Translated: CASTLRPGGGQPQHF.

The rearrangement links TRBV2 to TRBJ1-1, with D uncertain. The length of the CDR3 is 13 residues. Germline V gives CDR1 SNHLY, CDR2 FYNNEI. V was cut by 3 bases and J by 2 bases, with 7 bases left in between. The CDR3 region is CASSDRANTEAFF. CDR3 nucleotide sequence: TGTGCCAGCAGTGATCGGGCTAACACTGAAGCTTTCTTT.

This chain uses TRBV30 with TRBJ1-6; 7 nucleotides agree with TRBD1. With 1 base clipped from V and 8 bases from J, the junction kept 5 bases outside the gene matches. This CDR3 region has 14 residues. From germline, CDR1 is GTSNPN and CDR2 SVGIG (reference sequence). This CDR3 reads CAWSGTGRYSPLHF. As DNA, the CDR3 is TGTGCCTGGAGTGGGACAGGCCGATATTCACCCCTCCACTTT. Together with reference TRBV30 and TRBJ1-6, the CDR3 gives the full variable domain: SQTIHQWPATLVQPVGSPLSLECTVEGTSNPNLYWYRQAAGRGLQLLFYSVGIGQISSEVPQNLSASRPQDRQFILSSKKLLLSDSGFYLCAWSGTGRYSPLHFGNGTRLTVT.

The rearrangement links TRBV7-2 to TRBJ2-7; D gene uncertain. The CDR3 covers 11 residues. Per the germline V gene, CDR1 is SGHTA and CDR2 is FQGNSA. V shed 3 bases and J shed 4 bases, with 4 bases lying between them. CDR3 in amino acids: CASSFKYEQYF. As DNA, the CDR3 is TGTGCCAGCAGCTTCAAATACGAGCAGTACTTC.

This chain connects TRBV28 to TRBJ1-1, with D uncertain. The V gene's germline CDR1 is MDHEN and CDR2 SYDVKM. The CDR3 extends over 15 amino acids. Trimming shortened V by 5 bases and J by 2 bases, and 15 bases separated the two germline ends. The CDR3, as DNA: TGTGCCAGCAGTCTCCATCAGACACCTAACACTGAAGCTTTCTTT. It codes for CASSLHQTPNTEAFF.

The chain uses TRBV19 and TRBJ2-1; 10 nucleotides line up with TRBD2. The junction had 12 bases not matched to a gene; V was cut back by 4 bases and J by 0 bases. CDR1 and CDR2 (germline): LNHDA, SQIVND (reference sequence). CDR3 size: 19 residues. In nucleotides, the CDR3 is TGTGCCAGTAGTACCCCGGCTAGCGGGGGCTTCAGCTCCTACAATGAGCAGTTCTTC. It is translated as CASSTPASGGFSSYNEQFF.

The CDR3 region is CASSLLRGPGSSYNSPLHF. The CDR3 nucleotides read TGTGCCAGCAGTTTGCTTCGGGGACCAGGTAGCTCCTATAATTCACCCCTCCACTTT. This chain connects TRBV27 to TRBJ1-6, with a possible D match to TRBD1 (5 bases). The CDR3 spans 19 residues. Germline V gives CDR1 MNHEY, CDR2 SMNVEV (reference sequence). Trimming shortened V by 3 bases and J by 0 bases, and 18 bases separated the two germline ends.

V gene TRBV18 combines with J gene TRBJ1-2; 8 bases align to TRBD1. This CDR3 comprises 12 residues. Per germline, CDR1 KGHSH and CDR2 LQKENI. After removal of 4 bases from V and 8 bases from J, the junction contained 3 bases not matched to a gene. The CDR3 protein is CASSQTGDGYTF. CDR3 nucleotide sequence: TGTGCCAGCTCACAGACAGGGGACGGCTACACCTTC.

The chain recombines TRBV6-5 with TRBJ1-6; no reliable D call. V shed 2 bases and J shed 10 bases, with 9 bases lying between them. CDR3 length: 13 amino acids. CDR1 MNHEY and CDR2 SVGAGI come from the germline V gene. CDR3 amino acids: CASSYGGSSPLHF. CDR3 DNA: TGTGCCAGCAGTTACGGAGGTAGCTCACCCCTCCACTTT.

The chain uses TRBV4-2 and TRBJ2-7; D gene ambiguous. Between the trimmed V and J ends, which lost 4 bases and 0 bases, there was a span of 10 bases. CDR1 LGHNA and CDR2 YNFKEQ come from the germline V gene. CDR3 length: 14 amino acids. The CDR3 protein is CASSRSRSSYEQYF. CDR3 nucleotide sequence: TGTGCCAGCAGCCGGAGCAGGAGCTCCTACGAGCAGTACTTC.

The chain carries TRBV19 and TRBJ2-2; no reliable D call. The CDR3 is 15 amino acids. Germline CDR1 reads LNHDA; CDR2 reads SQIVND (reference sequence). The ends were cut back, 1 base at V and 0 bases at J, with 6 bases in the middle. Here the CDR3 reads CASSIGNTNTGELFF. DNA of the CDR3: TGTGCCAGTAGTATAGGCAACACGAACACCGGGGAGCTGTTTTTT.

V gene TRBV6-5 combines with J gene TRBJ2-7; no definite D call. CDR3 length: 13 amino acids. Germline V gene lookup returns CDR1 MNHEY and CDR2 SVGAGI. V was trimmed by 4 bases and J by 2 bases, leaving 9 bases between them. The CDR3 is CASSLSRTYEQYF. As DNA, the CDR3 is TGTGCCAGCAGTTTAAGCCGGACCTACGAGCAGTACTTC.

The gene calls are TRBV2 and TRBJ2-1; TRBD1 agrees at 9 bases. This CDR3 region has 17 residues. V lost 5 bases to trimming and J lost 4 bases; unmatched junction nucleotides: 12. Germline V CDR1 and CDR2: SNHLY, FYNNEI. The CDR3 bases are TGTGCCAGCAGTTATCTTAAACAGGGGGCACGGTACAATGAGCAGTTCTTC. Amino acid sequence: CASSYLKQGARYNEQFF.

The chain has TRBV7-2 and TRBJ1-5; D is unclear. Germline V gene lookup returns CDR1 SGHTA and CDR2 FQGNSA. The V end lost 3 bases, the J end lost 3 bases, and 9 bases lay between the germline ends. The CDR3 has 14 residues. CDR3 coding DNA: TGTGCCAGCAGCTTGTGGGGAATCAATCAGCCCCAGCATTTT. Translating gives CASSLWGINQPQHF.

The V call is TRBV30, the J call TRBJ2-3; weak D call: TRBD2 (7 bases). Germline V gives CDR1 GTSNPN, CDR2 SVGIG (reference sequence). V was shortened by 4 bases and J by 6 bases, with 14 bases between the two germline ends. This CDR3 is 13 amino acids long. In DNA, the CDR3 is TGTGCCTGGAACCAGGGAGGGGGGGATACGCAGTATTTT. This encodes CAWNQGGGDTQYF.

The chain couples TRBV7-3 to TRBJ2-3; D may be TRBD1 (6 bases). The V end was cut by 2 bases, the J end by 7 bases, with 16 bases between. This CDR3 contains 15 residues. From germline, CDR1 is SGHTA and CDR2 FQGTGA. DNA of the CDR3: TGTGCCAGCAGCTTAGGACAGCTGGGAAAAAATACGCAGTATTTT. Encoded protein: CASSLGQLGKNTQYF.

The rearrangement joins TRBV19 to TRBJ2-2, with D perhaps TRBD1 (6 bases). V lost 5 bases and J 5 bases, leaving 18 bases between the germline ends. CDR3 length: 16 residues. The V gene's germline CDR1 is LNHDA and CDR2 SQIVND (reference sequence). The CDR3 here is CASSDGGNRRTGELFF. The CDR3 bases are TGTGCCAGTAGTGATGGGGGCAACCGAAGGACCGGGGAGCTGTTTTTT. The variable domain in full, completed from reference TRBV19 and TRBJ2-2, reads DGGITQSPKYLFRKEGQNVTLSCEQNLNHDAMYWYRQDPGQGLRLIYYSQIVNDFQKGDIAEGYSVSREKKESFPLTVTSAQKNPTAFYLCASSDGGNRRTGELFFGEGSRLTVL.

The chain combines TRBV24-1 with TRBJ1-3, with no clear D. Germline lookup yields CDR1 KGHDR and CDR2 SFDVKD. The CDR3 loop spans 14 amino acids. The V gene lost 3 bases and the J gene lost 1 base, with 6 bases spanning the gap. The CDR3, as DNA: TGTGCCACCAGTGATAGAGGGTCTGGAAACACCATATATTTT. Translated, it gives CATSDRGSGNTIYF.

The chain combines TRBV10-3 with TRBJ1-1; no reliable D call. Germline-derived CDR1 and CDR2 are ENHRY and SYGVKD. V was pared by 2 bases and J by 2 bases, with 9 bases between. The CDR3 is made up of 14 amino acids. The chain's CDR3 is CAISENRDNTEAFF. DNA for the CDR3: TGTGCCATCAGTGAGAACCGGGATAACACTGAAGCTTTCTTT.

The chain carries TRBV6-1 and TRBJ2-7; D is perhaps TRBD2 (5 bases). V lost 0 bases and J lost 0, with 15 bases in between. Looked up from germline, CDR1 is MNHNS and CDR2 is SASEGT. There are 17 residues in the CDR3. The CDR3 sequence is CASSEAPSGTGSYEQYF. The CDR3 bases are TGTGCCAGCAGTGAAGCTCCCAGCGGAACTGGCTCCTACGAGCAGTACTTC.

The chain links TRBV5-4 to TRBJ1-1, with D uncertain. CDR3 length: 13 residues. In germline, CDR1 is SGHNT, CDR2 YYREEE (reference sequence). Trimming left V 4 bases short and J 1 base short, with 8 bases between. DNA of the CDR3: TGTGCCAGCAGCCTCCCACCGAACACTGAAGCTTTCTTT. Its protein product is CASSLPPNTEAFF.

V gene TRBV15 combines with J gene TRBJ2-7, with D possibly being TRBD1 (6 bases). Germline V gene sequence: CDR1 LNHNV, CDR2 YYDKDF (reference sequence). Between the trimmed V and J ends, which lost 3 bases and 2 bases, there was a span of 8 bases. The CDR3 loop spans 13 amino acids. The DNA for the CDR3 is TGTGCCACCAGCAGGGACAGTACCTACGAGCAGTACTTC. Amino acids: CATSRDSTYEQYF.

This clone was seen a single time. The gene calls are TRBV5-8 and TRBJ1-3; 7 bases agree with TRBD1. This CDR3 has 16 amino acids. Germline CDR1 and CDR2: SGHTS and YDEGEE. Germline trimming cut 4 bases from V and 3 bases from J; bases unmatched to any gene: 10. The CDR3 sequence is CASSPLTGTGGNTIYF. CDR3 DNA sequence: TGTGCCAGCAGCCCGCTGACAGGGACGGGTGGAAACACCATATATTTT.

This rearrangement joins TRBV14 to TRBJ1-6; 8 nucleotides line up with TRBD1. CDR3 length: 17 residues. With V trimmed by 3 bases and J by 5 bases, 9 bases remained unmatched. The germline V gene has CDR1 SGHDN and CDR2 FVKESK. The CDR3 region has the DNA TGTGCCAGCAGCCAGTTGACAGGGGCCGGGGATAATTCACCCCTCCACTTT. It is translated as CASSQLTGAGDNSPLHF.

The chain combines TRBV3-1 (or the pseudogene TRBV3-2) with TRBJ2-3; TRBD2 aligns across 8 bases. Germline V gene lookup returns CDR1 LGHDT and CDR2 YNNKEL (reference sequence). CDR3 length: 15 residues. V gave up 0 bases and J gave up 2 bases; unmatched junction bases: 1. CDR3 protein: CASSQDGGATDTQYF. The CDR3 DNA sequence: TGTGCCAGCAGCCAAGACGGGGGGGCCACAGATACGCAGTATTTT.

The chain combines TRBV28 with TRBJ2-5; D is ambiguous. This CDR3 has 12 residues. Germline loops: CDR1 MDHEN, CDR2 SYDVKM. As DNA, the CDR3 is TGTGTCGTAACACAAGGGCAAGAGACCCAGTACTTC. It specifies CVVTQGQETQYF.

The J gene is TRBJ2-7, the V gene TRBV11-2, with D hard to call. Trimming took off 2 bases at V and 2 bases at J, with 10 bases between the two ends. The CDR3 sequence is 14 residues long. The germline CDR1 and CDR2 sequences are SGHAT and FQNNGV. The DNA of the CDR3 is TGTGCCAGCAGCTTAAATACGGGCCCCTACGAGCAGTACTTC. Translated, it gives CASSLNTGPYEQYF.

This clone has only one observation. This rearrangement joins TRBV6-2 or TRBV6-3 to TRBJ1-1, with no clear D. The ends were cut back, 2 bases at V and 0 bases at J, with 13 bases in the middle. In germline, CDR1 is MNHEY, CDR2 SVGEGT. This CDR3 spans 16 amino acids. CDR3 loop: CASSYTEGSMNTEAFF. The DNA for the CDR3 is TGTGCCAGCAGTTACACTGAGGGATCCATGAACACTGAAGCTTTCTTT.